The 13 T cell receptor beta chains below come from one sample, sequenced in a study of human T cells and chemical hapten exposure. This sample's time point: patch test 1, 2 weeks after DPC sensitization. Treatment denoted: therapeutic diphenylcyclopropenone sensitization with weekly scalp DPC. TCRdb re-analysed the RACE reads in MiXCR, keeping a single row per CDR3 protein. The sample contains tens of thousands of distinct CDR3 sequences, approximately 35% of which appear only once. This specimen consisted of whole blood, obtained in connection with sensitization to the hapten diphenylcyclopropenone (DPC). These receptors were obtained from a man between 40 and 49 years old with alopecia areata. Some clones in this sample may be carry-over from other donors' samples.

This chain links TRBV10-3 with TRBJ2-7, with TRBD1 matching 10 bases. The CDR3 runs 14 residues. In germline, CDR1 is ENHRY, CDR2 SYGVKD. Unmatched junction bases numbered 8, after V lost 6 bases and J lost 6 bases. The CDR3 region is CAISPGQGNFEQYF. The CDR3 DNA is TGTGCCATCAGCCCGGGACAGGGGAATTTCGAGCAGTACTTC.

The J gene is TRBJ2-3, the V gene TRBV11-2, with TRBD2 matching over 7 bases. V dropped 5 bases and J dropped 7; count of bases not matched to a gene: 15. Germline CDR1 reads SGHAT; CDR2 reads FQNNGV. CDR3 length: 16 residues. Here the CDR3 DNA reads TGTGCCAGCAGCCTTCGCCTAGCGGAGCCAGGGTATACGCAGTATTTT. Translation: CASSLRLAEPGYTQYF.

The chain has TRBV12-3 or TRBV12-4 and TRBJ2-7; 8 nucleotides agree with TRBD2. The CDR3 totals 12 residues. The V and J ends lost 6 bases and 5 bases, in that order; junction bases with no gene match: 3. CDR3 in DNA: TGTGCCAGCAGGGGACTAGTCGACGAGCAGTACTTC. Its translation: CASRGLVDEQYF.

The rearrangement uses TRBV12-3 or TRBV12-4 and TRBJ2-7; no definite D call. The CDR3 spans 13 residues. V shed 7 bases and J shed 2 bases, with 12 bases lying between them. CDR3 protein: CASTYGRAYEQYF. CDR3 DNA sequence: TGTGCCAGCACCTACGGACGGGCCTACGAGCAGTACTTC.

The sample holds a few counts of this clonotype. The J gene is TRBJ2-1, the V gene TRBV7-9, with 8 bases lining up with TRBD1. Germline V gene sequence: CDR1 SEHNR, CDR2 FQNEAQ (reference sequence). Trimming at V came to 5 bases and at J to 9 bases, leaving 3 bases not matched to a gene. The CDR3 covers 12 residues. CDR3 nucleotide sequence: TGTGCCAGCAGCCACGACAGGGGTGAGCAGTTCTTC. This translates into CASSHDRGEQFF.

The rearrangement uses TRBV27 and TRBJ2-3; 11 bases map to TRBD2. V shed 2 bases and J 5 bases; nucleotides not matched to a gene: 3. This CDR3 comprises 15 residues. Germline CDR1 reads MNHEY; CDR2 reads SMNVEV (reference sequence). For the CDR3, the DNA is TGTGCCAGCAGTTTACTCGGACTAGCGGGAGATACGCAGTATTTT. Translation: CASSLLGLAGDTQYF.

This clonotype appeared many times. The V call is TRBV20-1, the J call TRBJ1-5; D remains ambiguous. V was shortened by 7 bases and J by 0 bases, with 10 bases between the two germline ends. This CDR3 contains 13 residues. Germline V CDR1 and CDR2: DFQATT, SNEGSKA (reference sequence). The CDR3 region is CSVGRSSNQPQHF. CDR3 sequence (DNA): TGCAGTGTAGGACGTAGTAGCAATCAGCCCCAGCATTTT.

V is TRBV2 and J is TRBJ2-6, with TRBD1 identical over 7 bases. There are 20 residues in the CDR3. Germline loops: CDR1 SNHLY, CDR2 FYNNEI. Losses at the gene ends were 4 bases for V and 0 bases for J; bases not matched to a gene: 15. For the CDR3, the DNA is TGTGCCAGCAGTGGGGACAGACCGACCCAGGCCCTCTCTGGGGCCAACGTCCTGACTTTC. Translated: CASSGDRPTQALSGANVLTF.

This clonotype has ten or more counts. The chain couples TRBV7-2 to TRBJ2-7, with TRBD2 identical over 7 bases. The CDR3 contains 14 residues. J was trimmed by 2 bases and V by 6 bases; bases with no gene match: 7. CDR1 and CDR2 (germline): SGHTA, FQGNSA. The DNA of the CDR3 is TGTGCCAGCAGGTCAGGACTAGGGACCTACGAGCAGTACTTC. It is translated as CASRSGLGTYEQYF.

V is TRBV27 and J is TRBJ1-6; 10 bases map to TRBD1. Germline lookup yields CDR1 MNHEY and CDR2 SMNVEV (reference sequence). The V segment lost 6 bases and the J segment 6 bases; nucleotides outside the gene matches: 2. This CDR3 has 14 amino acids. This CDR3 reads CASRGTGANSPLHF. The CDR3 nucleotides read TGTGCCAGCAGAGGGACAGGGGCTAATTCACCCCTCCACTTT.

This clonotype occurred many times. This rearrangement joins TRBV10-3 to TRBJ2-7; D might be TRBD1 or TRBD2, each matching 6 bases. Germline CDR1 reads ENHRY; CDR2 reads SYGVKD. The V and J ends lost 0 bases and 6 bases respectively, with 21 bases between them. This CDR3 has 17 amino acids. CDR3 loop: CAISESLSWGAQGEQYF. As DNA, the CDR3 is TGTGCCATCAGTGAGTCACTCTCTTGGGGGGCACAGGGCGAGCAGTACTTC.

This clonotype was observed a few times. This chain connects TRBV28 to TRBJ1-1; D is undetermined. The germline V gene encodes CDR1 MDHEN and CDR2 SYDVKM. The CDR3 consists of 13 residues. V was clipped by 5 bases and J by 7 bases, with 14 bases between them. Here the CDR3 reads CASSQSSGSEAFF. The CDR3 bases are TGTGCCAGCAGTCAAAGCTCGGGGAGTGAAGCTTTCTTT.

Comment on this clonotype: An end of the junction does not agree with germline; a read error may underlie this. The genes are TRBV28 and TRBJ1-1, with D unresolved. CDR1 is MDHEN, CDR2 SYDVKM, per germline. CDR3 length: 12 amino acids. CDR3 nucleotide sequence: TGTGCCAGCAGCACCGCCGGCACTGAAACTTTCTTT. Protein sequence: CASSTAGTETFF.